These 6 T cell receptor beta chains originate from one sample sequenced in a study of blood T cell repertoires in COVID-19. Sequenced by immunoSEQ multiplex PCR; TCRdb stores in-frame clones only, minus some. The table shows around 250,000 clones, with almost 85% occurring only once. The sequenced sample consisted of PBMCs or T cells enriched from blood (not recorded which). The receptor source for this set is a woman aged 45-65 years with acute COVID-19.

The chain carries TRBV5-4 and TRBJ2-7; 12 nucleotides agree with TRBD2. The length of the CDR3 is 15 residues. Germline-derived CDR1 and CDR2 are SGHNT and YYREEE (reference sequence). The V segment lost 4 bases and the J segment 3 bases; nucleotides outside the gene matches: 5. CDR3 loop: CASSPKLAGGYEQYF. CDR3 coding DNA: TGTGCCAGCAGCCCGAAACTAGCGGGGGGCTACGAGCAGTACTTC.

V is TRBV20-1 and J is TRBJ1-1; D is unclear. CDR1 and CDR2 (germline): DFQATT, SNEGSKA (reference sequence). The CDR3 totals 11 residues. Trimming shortened V by 2 bases and J by 7 bases, and 8 bases separated the two germline ends. The chain's CDR3 is CSARWQNEAFF. CDR3 sequence (DNA): TGCAGTGCTAGATGGCAAAATGAAGCTTTCTTT.

This clone showed up just a few times. The chain has TRBV10-3 and TRBJ2-1; 8 nucleotides align to TRBD2. Trimming took 10 bases from V and 5 from J; bases not matched to a gene: 10. CDR3 size: 14 residues. Germline values: CDR1 ENHRY, CDR2 SYGVKD. CDR3 sequence (DNA): TGTGCCACCGGACCGGGACTAGAGGACAATGAGCAGTTCTTC. As protein: CATGPGLEDNEQFF.

The chain recombines TRBV19 with TRBJ1-6, with 10 bases fitting TRBD1. The ends lost 5 bases at V and 7 bases at J; junction bases unmatched: 8. Germline CDR1 and CDR2: LNHDA and SQIVND (reference sequence). CDR3 length: 16 residues. The CDR3 coding sequence is TGTGCCAGTAGTTCCGGAGACAGGGGGCGGAATTCACCCCTCCACTTT. Translating gives CASSSGDRGRNSPLHF.

The chain uses TRBV7-8 and TRBJ2-3; TRBD2 aligns across 13 bases. The germline V gene has CDR1 SGHVS and CDR2 FQNEAQ. CDR3 length: 17 residues. V gave up 5 bases and J gave up 8 bases; unmatched junction bases: 13. CDR3 nucleotide sequence: TGTGCCAGCAGCCCGCTCCCCACTAGCGGGGGGGTCAGTACGCAGTATTTT. Translation gives CASSPLPTSGGVSTQYF.

This chain connects TRBV10-3 to TRBJ1-1; D possibly corresponds to TRBD1 (5 bases). Germline V lookup: CDR1 ENHRY, CDR2 SYGVKD. The CDR3 consists of 12 residues. The germline V and J ends were trimmed by 11 bases and 2 bases, with 12 bases remaining between them. The CDR3 region is CASGGGNTEAFF. The DNA for the CDR3 is TGTGCCTCTGGGGGGGGTAACACTGAAGCTTTCTTT.